What follows is one T cell receptor beta chain and its context. The length of the CDR3 is 17 residues. Germline loops: CDR1 KGHDR, CDR2 SFDVKD. Deletions cut 4 bases from V and 0 bases from J, with 16 bases between. The record originates from a study of blood T cell repertoires in COVID-19. Study context: Samples came from the United States, Italy and Spain, spanning acute and convalescent COVID-19. PBMCs, B-cell-depleted T cells, or T cells were the source of the cDNA or gDNA that made up the material.

Measured with immunoSEQ multiplex PCR; TCRdb has only the in-frame clones, and not every one. The sample yields approximately 300,000 clones, about 80% seen once. Seattle patients were enrolled during active infection and followed longitudinally. Sequencing was done on a sample of peripheral blood. The sequence was obtained from a person aged 65 to 85 with COVID-19, enrolled during active disease. This rearrangement joins TRBV24-1 to TRBJ2-3; D may be TRBD1 (5 bases). CDR3 DNA sequence: TGTGCCACCAGTGACCGGAAGACAGTAGCTAGCACAGATACGCAGTATTTT. It yields the protein CATSDRKTVASTDTQYF.